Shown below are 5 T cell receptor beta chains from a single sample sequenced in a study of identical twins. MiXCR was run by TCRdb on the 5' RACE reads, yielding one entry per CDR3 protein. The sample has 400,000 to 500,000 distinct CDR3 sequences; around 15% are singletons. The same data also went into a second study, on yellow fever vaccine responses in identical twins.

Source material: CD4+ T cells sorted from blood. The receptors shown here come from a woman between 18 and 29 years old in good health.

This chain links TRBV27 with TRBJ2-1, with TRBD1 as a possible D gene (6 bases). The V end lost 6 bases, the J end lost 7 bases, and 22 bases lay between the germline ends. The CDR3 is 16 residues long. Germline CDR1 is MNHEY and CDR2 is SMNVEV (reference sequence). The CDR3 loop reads CASSFHKLRQGNEQFF. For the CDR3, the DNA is TGTGCCAGCAGCTTCCATAAATTGCGTCAGGGGAATGAGCAGTTCTTC.

The CDR3 reads CSATRSGGHGYTF. The CDR3, as DNA: TGCAGCGCAACCCGTTCGGGAGGTCATGGCTACACCTTC. The chain combines TRBV29-1 with TRBJ1-2; no firm D call. CDR3 size: 13 residues. V lost 7 bases, J lost 6 bases, and 18 bases lay in between. Per germline, CDR1 SQVTM and CDR2 ANQGSEA.

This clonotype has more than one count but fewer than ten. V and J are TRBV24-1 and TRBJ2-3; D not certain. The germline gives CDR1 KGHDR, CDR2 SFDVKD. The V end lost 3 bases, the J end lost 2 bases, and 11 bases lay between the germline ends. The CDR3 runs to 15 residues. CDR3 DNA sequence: TGTGCCACCAGTGATCAAAAAACCCACACAGATACGCAGTATTTT. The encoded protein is CATSDQKTHTDTQYF.

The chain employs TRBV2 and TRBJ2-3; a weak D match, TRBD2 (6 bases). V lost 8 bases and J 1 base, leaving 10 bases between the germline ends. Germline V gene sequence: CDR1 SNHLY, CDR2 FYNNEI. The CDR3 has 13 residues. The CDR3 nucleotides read TGTGCCAGCGGGGGGTACGGCACAGATACGCAGTATTTT. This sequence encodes CASGGYGTDTQYF.

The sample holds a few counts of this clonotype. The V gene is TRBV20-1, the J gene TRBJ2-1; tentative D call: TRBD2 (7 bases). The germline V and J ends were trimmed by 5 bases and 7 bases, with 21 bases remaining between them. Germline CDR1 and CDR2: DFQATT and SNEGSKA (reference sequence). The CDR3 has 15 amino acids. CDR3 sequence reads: CSADGGAGAVNEQFF. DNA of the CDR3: TGCAGTGCTGACGGCGGGGCGGGGGCGGTGAATGAGCAGTTCTTC.